Presented here are 8 T cell receptor beta chains from one specimen sequenced in a study of Graves' ophthalmopathy and Graves' hyperthyroidism. Researchers took RNA transcripts and amplified TCR beta CDR3 regions from them. The first round was an RT-PCR with HTBI primers, and the second round was a multiplex PCR. MiXCR was run by TCRdb on the multiplex PCR reads, yielding one entry per CDR3 protein. Of about 1.1 million distinct CDR3 sequences listed, about two fifths are singletons. The sample was peripheral blood or thyroid tissue (not recorded which). These receptors all stem from an adult man with Graves' hyperthyroidism.

The chain has TRBV10-3 and TRBJ1-2; unclear D gene. V was clipped by 7 bases and J by 8 bases, with 20 bases between them. Looked up from germline, CDR1 is ENHRY and CDR2 is SYGVKD. There are 14 residues in the CDR3. In nucleotides, the CDR3 is TGTGCCATCACTCGGGAGCGAGCTATGGACGGCTACACCTTC. It encodes CAITRERAMDGYTF.

The V gene is TRBV5-6, the J gene TRBJ1-3; 8 nucleotides match TRBD1. Germline V CDR1 and CDR2: SGHDT, YYEEEE. Trimming took 4 bases from V and 4 from J; bases not matched to a gene: 7. The CDR3 sequence is 15 residues long. CDR3 residues: CASSPEGQGGNTIYF. The CDR3 DNA reads as TGTGCCAGCAGCCCAGAAGGACAGGGCGGAAACACCATATATTTT.

Here the CDR3 DNA reads TGTGCCAGCAGCCGAGTCCCCAGCGAGCTCTACGAGCAGTACTTC. It specifies CASSRVPSELYEQYF. V is TRBV7-9 and J is TRBJ2-7; D gene ambiguous. With 5 bases removed from V and 3 bases from J, the gap between germline ends came to 17 bases. Germline V CDR1 and CDR2: SEHNR, FQNEAQ (reference sequence). This CDR3 region has 15 residues.

V usage is TRBV2 and J usage is TRBJ2-5, with a tentative D call TRBD2 (6 bases). V dropped 6 bases and J dropped 0 bases, with 8 bases sitting between them. The V gene's germline CDR1 is SNHLY and CDR2 FYNNEI. CDR3 length: 13 residues. This chain's CDR3 is CASREGHQETQYF. The CDR3 region has the DNA TGTGCCAGCAGGGAGGGACACCAAGAGACCCAGTACTTC.

A note on this clonotype: Sequence at one end of the junction differs from germline and may be a read error. The genes are TRBV29-1 and TRBJ2-5; 9 bases fit TRBD1. The CDR3 sequence is 13 residues long. Per the germline V gene, CDR1 is SQVTM and CDR2 is ANQGSEA. The CDR3, as DNA: TGCAGCGTCCTGCACCCCTCCGGGACAGGGAAGTTCTTC. Translating it yields CSVLHPSGTGKFF.

There are many counts of this clonotype. V gene TRBV7-9 combines with J gene TRBJ1-6; 7 nucleotides agree with TRBD1. Germline V lookup: CDR1 SEHNR, CDR2 FQNEAQ (reference sequence). J lost 9 bases, V lost 5 bases, and 22 bases had no gene match. The CDR3 length is 19 residues. CDR3 residues: CASSPSGTDLSPYGSPLHF. In DNA form, the CDR3 reads TGTGCCAGCAGCCCAAGCGGGACAGACCTTTCTCCCTATGGTTCACCCCTCCACTTT.

The DNA of the CDR3 is TGTGCCAGCACCAAACGGGAGCGACCTGATACGCAGTATTTT. This sequence encodes CASTKRERPDTQYF. The chain carries TRBV7-9 and TRBJ2-3, with D possibly matching TRBD2 (6 bases). Trimming removed 7 bases from V and 6 bases from J, with 17 bases in between. CDR1 and CDR2 from the germline V gene are SEHNR and FQNEAQ (reference sequence). This CDR3 contains 14 residues.

The chain combines TRBV9 with TRBJ1-1; D remains unclear. The CDR3 runs to 13 residues. V was pared by 4 bases and J by 5 bases, with 12 bases between. The germline CDR1 and CDR2 sequences are SGDLS and YYNGEE. CDR3 in DNA: TGTGCCAGCAGCCCATCCGTGGGGACTGAAGCTTTCTTT. This encodes CASSPSVGTEAFF.